This T cell receptor (beta chain) was retrieved from a study of cytomegalovirus exposure and HLA in healthy donors. Remarks on this clone: Its antigen is still unknown.

The PCR ran on 60 Vbeta and 13 Jbeta primers. The data were produced by immunoSEQ multiplex PCR, yet TCRdb's version contains in-frame clones alone and is incomplete. The table includes about 190,000 clones, around nine tenths detected once. Findings and limits, study-wide: Presence/absence analyses rested on an assumption that sequencing depth was roughly uniform across donors. Cytomegalovirus status was reportedly diagnosed by the classifier with high sensitivity and specificity.

This cohort consisted of healthy bone marrow donors. V was clipped by 5 bases and J by 0 bases, with 12 bases between them. Germline-derived CDR1 and CDR2 are SGHRS and YFSETQ. This CDR3 contains 14 residues. Sequences were obtained from PBMCs. The receptor was isolated from a woman younger than 30 in good health and CMV-seronegative. V usage is TRBV5-1 and J usage is TRBJ2-7; no clear D gene. The chain's CDR3 is CASRWRLSSYEQYF. For the CDR3, the DNA is TGCGCCAGCAGATGGCGACTGAGCTCCTACGAGCAGTACTTC.